Below are 25 T cell receptor beta chains sequenced from a single sample in a study of memory CD4+ T cells and cytomegalovirus serostatus (dated by TCRdb to between 2019 and 2020). Single viable CD3+CD4+CD8-CD45RO+ cells were sorted as memory CD4+ T cells on a FACSAria II. Libraries were made using the immunoSEQ multiplex PCR assay. The table was pulled from immuneACCESS by TCRdb, which kept in-frame rearrangements only. Such tables lose some clones; where checked, under half of the loss comes from unresolved V genes, and the rest has no known cause. This sample is represented by some 57,000 clones; roughly 80% of them were singletons. The ten top clones hold less than 0.9% of the sample. The source material was memory CD4+ T cells from blood. Every receptor here comes from an adult in good health and CMV-seronegative.

The chain uses TRBV19 and TRBJ1-5; D is possibly TRBD1 (5 bases). With 6 bases removed from V and 5 bases from J, the gap between germline ends came to 11 bases. Germline CDR1 reads LNHDA; CDR2 reads SQIVND (reference sequence). This CDR3 is 13 amino acids long. The CDR3: CASRGQRYQPQHF. CDR3 coding DNA: TGTGCCAGTAGGGGGCAGAGGTATCAGCCCCAGCATTTT.

This sequence joins TRBV9 and TRBJ1-1, with D unclear. Germline loops: CDR1 SGDLS, CDR2 YYNGEE. The CDR3 extends over 14 amino acids. V was pared by 0 bases and J by 1 base, with 7 bases between. For the CDR3, the DNA is TGTGCCAGCAGCGTAGGTCAGGCGAACACTGAAGCTTTCTTT. Amino acids: CASSVGQANTEAFF. Drawing the rest from reference TRBV9 and TRBJ1-1, the complete variable domain is DSGVTQTPKHLITATGQRVTLRCSPRSGDLSVYWYQQSLDQGLQFLIQYYNGEERAKGNILERFSAQQFPDLHSELNLSSLELGDSALYFCASSVGQANTEAFFGQGTRLTVV.

The chain combines TRBV28 with TRBJ1-2; 7 bases are a match to TRBD1. The CDR3 extends over 14 amino acids. J lost 4 bases, V lost 5 bases, and 7 bases had no gene match. Germline CDR1 reads MDHEN; CDR2 reads SYDVKM. This CDR3 reads CASSPRQGRYGYTF. Here the CDR3 DNA reads TGTGCCAGCAGTCCCCGACAGGGCCGCTATGGCTACACCTTC.

The chain carries TRBV6-7 and TRBJ2-1, with 8 positions matching TRBD2. TRBV6-7 is an ORF for which the function is uncertain. The trim removed 8 bases at V and 7 bases at J, leaving 10 bases unmatched. The CDR3 extends over 14 amino acids. The CDR3 sequence is CASSAAGGWNEQFF. CDR3 nucleotides: TGTGCCAGCTCTGCGGCGGGAGGATGGAATGAGCAGTTCTTC.

About this clone itself: At the DNA level, this CDR3 is encoded by other sequences in the same sample as well. This chain uses TRBV19 with TRBJ2-2; D not resolved. V lost 7 bases and J lost 1, with 4 bases in between. The CDR3 is 12 residues long. Germline V lookup: CDR1 LNHDA, CDR2 SQIVND (reference sequence). CDR3 protein: CASNLNTGELFF. CDR3 in DNA: TGTGCCAGTAATCTGAACACCGGGGAGCTGTTTTTT.

This sequence joins TRBV7-2 and TRBJ2-2; TRBD2 matches at 13 bases. Germline V CDR1 and CDR2: SGHTA, FQGNSA. The CDR3 contains 16 residues. V lost 5 bases, J lost 9 bases, and 9 bases stayed unmatched. CDR3 in amino acids: CASSHLLAGGPRELFF. For the CDR3, the DNA is TGTGCCAGCAGCCACCTACTAGCGGGGGGGCCCAGGGAGCTGTTTTTT.

The chain couples TRBV2 to TRBJ1-2, with no clear D. The V end lost 7 bases, the J end lost 2 bases, and 14 bases lay between the germline ends. Germline CDR1 is SNHLY and CDR2 is FYNNEI. The CDR3 has 14 residues. DNA of the CDR3: TGTGCCAGCACTGAGATCGACGGCAACTATGGCTACACCTTC. It is translated as CASTEIDGNYGYTF.

CDR3 bases: TGTGCCAGCAGCACACAGGCGGATCAGCCCCAGCATTTT. This sequence encodes CASSTQADQPQHF. The rearrangement joins TRBV6-5 to TRBJ1-5; TRBD1 might be the D (5 bases). Deletions cut 6 bases from V and 5 bases from J, with 11 bases between. The CDR3 sequence is 13 residues long. CDR1 and CDR2 (germline): MNHEY, SVGAGI.

Remarks on this clone: The sample holds other DNA sequences that translate to the same CDR3. The chain couples TRBV4-1 to TRBJ2-3; D may be TRBD2 (5 bases). The CDR3 is 16 amino acids. The V end was cut by 1 base, the J end by 2 bases, with 13 bases between. Germline V lookup: CDR1 MGHRA, CDR2 YSYEKL. CDR3 in DNA: TGCGCCAGCAGCCAAGGCGGGCTAGCCCTCACAGATACGCAGTATTTT. Amino acids: CASSQGGLALTDTQYF.

The chain is built from TRBV14 and TRBJ2-1; 7 bases line up with TRBD2. The junction had 10 bases not matched to a gene; V was cut back by 5 bases and J by 9 bases. The CDR3 is 14 residues long. Germline lookup yields CDR1 SGHDN and CDR2 FVKESK. CDR3 sequence reads: CASSALLGGGEQFF. The CDR3 DNA sequence: TGTGCCAGCAGCGCACTACTTGGCGGGGGTGAGCAGTTCTTC.

The chain carries TRBV21-1 and TRBJ2-4; the DNA was not compared with TRBD1, the D call given in the table. TRBV21-1 is given as a pseudogene. CDR3 length: 16 residues. In nucleotides, the CDR3 is TGTGCCAGCAGCAGCCAGGGGGAACTAGCCAAAAACATTCAGTACTTC. It encodes CASSSQGELAKNIQYF.

The chain uses TRBV4-1 and TRBJ2-7; weak D call: TRBD2 (5 bases). CDR1 is MGHRA, CDR2 YSYEKL, per germline. The CDR3 runs 15 residues. Trimming removed 5 bases at V and 5 bases at J, with 19 bases between. CDR3 region: CASSGNRRRGNEQYF. The CDR3 DNA sequence: TGCGCCAGCAGCGGAAATAGACGGAGAGGGAACGAGCAGTACTTC.

Here the CDR3 reads CASSYQSEQYF. The CDR3, as DNA: TGTGCCAGCAGCTATCAGAGCGAGCAGTACTTC. This chain joins TRBV2 and TRBJ2-7, with no clear D. CDR1 SNHLY and CDR2 FYNNEI come from the germline V gene. V shed 6 bases and J shed 6 bases, with 9 bases lying between them. This CDR3 is 11 amino acids long.

The chain links TRBV2 to TRBJ1-6, with 9 bases that match TRBD1. Germline V lookup: CDR1 SNHLY, CDR2 FYNNEI. This CDR3 spans 14 amino acids. V lost 6 bases, J lost 8 bases, and 5 bases stayed unmatched. CDR3 nucleotide sequence: TGTGCCAGCAGAATGGACAGGGGTGATTCACCCCTCCACTTT. It codes for CASRMDRGDSPLHF.

In this sample, this clone turned up a few times. The V gene is TRBV5-1, the J gene TRBJ1-4; the D gene is possibly TRBD1 (5 bases). The CDR3 runs to 16 residues. Germline lookup yields CDR1 SGHRS and CDR2 YFSETQ. Trimming pared 3 bases from V and 0 bases from J, leaving 12 bases between. The CDR3 DNA is TGCGCCAGCAGCTCCGGGACGTCCGCAACTAATGAAAAACTGTTTTTT. Residues: CASSSGTSATNEKLFF.

The chain has TRBV6-1 and TRBJ2-5; unclear D gene. The DNA end is more similar to TRBJ2-7, so the J call may be wrong. Germline values: CDR1 MNHNS, CDR2 SASEGT. The CDR3 has 12 residues. CDR3 in amino acids: CASGQQSYEQYF. The CDR3, as DNA: TGTGCCAGCGGCCAACAATCCTACGAGCAGTACTTC.

The chain uses TRBV29-1 and TRBJ1-2; D unclear. V shed 6 bases and J shed 8 bases, with 19 bases lying between them. Germline lookup yields CDR1 SQVTM and CDR2 ANQGSEA. The CDR3 contains 13 residues. The CDR3 sequence is CSVATGPRGGYTF. CDR3 sequence (DNA): TGCAGCGTGGCCACCGGGCCCCGAGGGGGCTACACCTTC.

This clone was found once. The chain employs TRBV11-3 and TRBJ2-1; D gene uncertain. The CDR3 runs 13 residues. Germline lookup yields CDR1 SGHNT and CDR2 YENEEA. The V end was cut by 5 bases, the J end by 6 bases, with 11 bases between. In nucleotides, the CDR3 is TGTGCCAGCAGCCCGGGTTCGCGCAATGAGCAGTTCTTC. The encoded protein is CASSPGSRNEQFF.

This clone was counted only a few times. This chain uses TRBV11-1 with TRBJ2-3; TRBD2 is a possible D gene (6 bases). CDR3 length: 12 residues. Germline CDR1 reads SGHAT; CDR2 reads FQDESV (reference sequence). V lost 6 bases and J 7 bases, leaving 11 bases between the germline ends. The CDR3 DNA is TGTGCCAGCAGGCAGGAGGGATATACGCAGTATTTT. As protein: CASRQEGYTQYF. The full variable domain, rest sourced from reference TRBV11-1 and TRBJ2-3, is EAEVAQSPRYKITEKSQAVAFWCDPISGHATLYWYRQILGQGPELLVQFQDESVVDDSQLPKDRFSAERLKGVDSTLKIQPAELGDSAMYLCASRQEGYTQYFGPGTRLTVL.

The V and J genes are TRBV18 and TRBJ2-5, with 7 bases that match TRBD1. Germline V lookup: CDR1 KGHSH, CDR2 LQKENI. This CDR3 has 16 residues. Unmatched junction bases numbered 9, after V lost 3 bases and J lost 2 bases. CDR3 nucleotides: TGTGCCAGCTCACCCCGTACGTCGACAGGGCAAGAGACCCAGTACTTC. Translating gives CASSPRTSTGQETQYF. The full variable domain, its missing parts supplied by reference TRBV18 and TRBJ2-5, is NAGVMQNPRHLVRRRGQEARLRCSPMKGHSHVYWYRQLPEEGLKFMVYLQKENIIDESGMPKERFSAEFPKEGPSILRIQQVVRGDSAAYFCASSPRTSTGQETQYFGPGTRLLVL.

The V call is TRBV6-6, the J call TRBJ1-6; D not certain. Trimming cost V 10 bases and J 14 bases, with 24 bases left between them. Germline CDR1 reads MNHNY; CDR2 reads SVGAGI (reference sequence). The CDR3 is 14 residues long. CDR3 nucleotides: TGTGCCACCCACGCGTTGGGGAGCACCCCCACCCTCCACTTT. Protein: CATHALGSTPTLHF.

This chain joins TRBV10-3 and TRBJ1-1; a weak D match, TRBD1 (6 bases). The germline CDR1 and CDR2 sequences are ENHRY and SYGVKD. The ends were cut back, 6 bases at V and 3 bases at J, with 14 bases in the middle. CDR3 length: 14 residues. The CDR3 DNA is TGTGCCATCAGGGGCCACAGGGCTGACACTGAAGCTTTCTTT. Amino acids: CAIRGHRADTEAFF.

This clone occurred once. The chain carries TRBV5-4 and TRBJ2-5; D is uncertain. CDR3 size: 13 residues. Trimming shortened V by 6 bases and J by 5 bases, and 14 bases separated the two germline ends. CDR1 is SGHNT, CDR2 YYREEE, per germline (reference sequence). The CDR3 protein is CASTSRGRETQYF. DNA for the CDR3: TGTGCCAGCACTTCACGCGGAAGGGAGACCCAGTACTTC.

The chain couples TRBV27 to TRBJ1-5; tentatively, D is TRBD1 (5 bases). Germline loops: CDR1 MNHEY, CDR2 SMNVEV (reference sequence). V shed 7 bases and J shed 3 bases, with 16 bases lying between them. The CDR3 covers 15 residues. The CDR3 DNA follows: TGTGCCAGCAAGTGGGACGGGCAGGCCAATCAGCCCCAGCATTTT. Amino acids: CASKWDGQANQPQHF.

The V call is TRBV19, the J call TRBJ1-4; the D gene is possibly TRBD1 (6 bases). Trimming removed 5 bases from V and 8 bases from J, with 12 bases in between. CDR1 LNHDA and CDR2 SQIVND come from the germline V gene (reference sequence). CDR3 length equals 13 residues. CDR3 nucleotides: TGTGCCAGTAGTCGGGGGCGAGGAGAAAAACTGTTTTTT. It yields the protein CASSRGRGEKLFF.